One sample yielded the 8 T cell receptor beta chains listed below, sequenced in a study of blood T cell repertoires in COVID-19. Produced via immunoSEQ multiplex PCR; TCRdb's table is partial and in-frame only. This table holds under 400,000 clones, 70% to 90% found once. Material for sequencing was PBMCs or T cells enriched from blood (not recorded which). These receptors originate from a man in his forties in a cohort exposed to, infected with or recovered from COVID-19 (not recorded which).

The V gene is TRBV3-1 (or the pseudogene TRBV3-2), the J gene TRBJ2-7; TRBD2 is a possible D gene (5 bases). V was cut by 1 base and J by 5 bases, with 12 bases left in between. The CDR3 covers 14 residues. Germline CDR1 reads LGHDT; CDR2 reads YNNKEL (reference sequence). DNA of the CDR3: TGTGCCAGCAGCCAAGTTACTAGTCACCACGAGCAGTACTTC. It codes for CASSQVTSHHEQYF.

The chain combines TRBV5-1 with TRBJ1-1, with 9 bases aligning to TRBD1. The J segment lost 6 bases and the V segment lost 2 bases, leaving 8 bases of the junction unmatched. Germline V gene sequence: CDR1 SGHRS, CDR2 YFSETQ. The CDR3 spans 15 residues. The CDR3 loop is CASSLPGTGIAEAFF. As DNA, the CDR3 is TGCGCCAGCAGCTTACCCGGGACAGGGATCGCTGAAGCTTTCTTT.

This chain uses TRBV5-1 with TRBJ2-1, with 10 bases lining up with TRBD2. Per germline, CDR1 SGHRS and CDR2 YFSETQ. J lost 13 bases, V lost 0 bases, and 10 bases had no gene match. This CDR3 contains 15 residues. The CDR3 DNA is TGCGCCAGCAGCTTGGCAGCTAGCGGGAGCACCGCCCAGTTCTTC. Translated: CASSLAASGSTAQFF.

The gene calls are TRBV10-1 and TRBJ2-2, with D possibly being TRBD2 (6 bases). V lost 0 bases, J lost 4 bases, and 12 bases lay in between. Germline loops: CDR1 WNHNN, CDR2 SYGVQD (reference sequence). The CDR3 loop spans 16 amino acids. CDR3 nucleotides: TGCGCCAGCAGTGAGTCATGGGGGAGGTCCACCGGGGAGCTGTTTTTT. This sequence encodes CASSESWGRSTGELFF.

For the CDR3, the DNA is TGTGCCAGCAGTCGAACACCTTACCAAGAGACCCAGTACTTC. Its translation is CASSRTPYQETQYF. The chain links TRBV27 to TRBJ2-5; no definite D call. V shed 5 bases and J shed 0 bases, with 10 bases lying between them. The CDR3 length is 14 residues. Germline CDR1 reads MNHEY; CDR2 reads SMNVEV (reference sequence).

The chain carries TRBV4-2 and TRBJ2-1; the match to TRBD2 covers 7 bases. V gave up 0 bases and J gave up 4 bases; unmatched junction bases: 9. This CDR3 is built from 17 residues. Germline lookup yields CDR1 LGHNA and CDR2 YNFKEQ. In nucleotides, the CDR3 is TGTGCCAGCAGCCAAGATCTGGGGGGGAGGGATTACAATGAGCAGTTCTTC. Its protein product is CASSQDLGGRDYNEQFF.

The chain is built from TRBV5-4 and TRBJ1-1; D possibly corresponds to TRBD1 (5 bases). The CDR3 consists of 15 residues. In germline, CDR1 is SGHNT, CDR2 YYREEE (reference sequence). Trimming stripped 5 bases from V and 1 base from J, with 15 bases between. The CDR3 DNA reads TGTGCCAGCAGGAATTGGCAGGGTGGGAACACTGAAGCTTTCTTT. The encoded protein is CASRNWQGGNTEAFF.

The CDR3 sequence: CASSLMAGGDTGELFF. CDR3 sequence (DNA): TGTGCCAGCAGCTTAATGGCGGGAGGTGACACCGGGGAGCTGTTTTTT. The rearrangement joins TRBV7-3 to TRBJ2-2; 8 positions match TRBD2. Germline lookup yields CDR1 SGHTA and CDR2 FQGTGA. This CDR3 contains 16 residues. Losses at the gene ends were 1 base for V and 3 bases for J; bases not matched to a gene: 4.